The sequence of this T cell receptor beta chain was determined in a study of immune heterogeneity within non-small cell lung tumors. Overall study context: There were a few squamous cell carcinomas, around 11 non-squamous carcinomas and 1 tumor not otherwise specified.

Multiplex PCR relied on 32 V and 13 J primers to amplify TCR beta CDR3. TCRdb re-derived calls from the multiplex PCR reads in MiXCR, one entry per CDR3 protein. This sample has 8,500 to 10,000 distinct CDR3 sequences; 30% to 35% occur once, and the top ten carry about 10%. Template input was genomic DNA from bulk tumor (around 610 ng per sample). Collection of several biopsies per primary tumor, spaced far apart, took place during surgery. Each patient presented with untreated, newly diagnosed non-small cell lung cancer and received curative surgery. Germline values: CDR1 LNHDA, CDR2 SQIVND (reference sequence). There are 15 residues in the CDR3. Germline trimming cut 7 bases from V and 4 bases from J; bases unmatched to any gene: 11.

This sequence was found in a man aged 55 to 70 with non-small cell lung cancer. Sample: lung tumor tissue. The chain joins TRBV19 to TRBJ2-7; 9 positions match TRBD1. This chain's CDR3 is CASNHRTGGNYEQYF. The CDR3 DNA reads TGTGCCAGTAACCACAGAACAGGGGGCAATTACGAGCAGTACTTC.